These T cell receptor beta chains were read from a single sample in a study of control samples from healthy donors and cancer patients. Assay: immunoSEQ multiplex PCR; the TCRdb copy retains only in-frame clones and omits some. Of 90,000 to 100,000 clones listed, about 87% are singletons. The source material was blood. These receptors all come from a woman in her 70s in good health. CDR3s include the opening cysteine and the closing phenylalanine or tryptophan. The order of the fields is D gene, V gene, J gene, CDR3 protein. D genes are given only for firm matches.

D gene: .
V gene: TRBV11-2
J gene: TRBJ2-7
CDR3 protein: CASSSRGGKLVKEQYF

D gene: .
V gene: TRBV3-1/TRBV3-2
J gene: TRBJ2-2
CDR3 protein: CASSQGHLGNTGELFF

D gene: .
V gene: TRBV2
J gene: TRBJ1-3
CDR3 protein: CASRPGQVNGNTIYF

D gene: .
V gene: TRBV9
J gene: TRBJ2-5
CDR3 protein: CASSVDHREETQYF

D gene: TRBD1
V gene: TRBV5-1
J gene: TRBJ1-1
CDR3 protein: CASSLAGQVQNTEAFF

D gene: .
V gene: TRBV6-5
J gene: TRBJ1-4
CDR3 protein: CASRGTSNEKLFF

D gene: TRBD1
V gene: TRBV5-1
J gene: TRBJ2-2
CDR3 protein: CASSLYSGTGGAPGELFF

D gene: TRBD1
V gene: TRBV9
J gene: TRBJ1-2
CDR3 protein: CASSPGGSGAYGYTF

D gene: .
V gene: TRBV27
J gene: TRBJ1-5
CDR3 protein: CASSLNGNQPQHF

D gene: TRBD1
V gene: TRBV10-3
J gene: TRBJ1-3
CDR3 protein: CATLSRQGAEISGNTIYF

D gene: .
V gene: TRBV2
J gene: TRBJ1-3
CDR3 protein: CASSREGTSGNTIYF

D gene: .
V gene: TRBV19
J gene: TRBJ2-4
CDR3 protein: CASSIDPPTGFKNIQYF

D gene: TRBD1
V gene: TRBV19
J gene: TRBJ1-5
CDR3 protein: CASSAPGTGGKPQHF

D gene: .
V gene: TRBV25-1
J gene: TRBJ2-6
CDR3 protein: CASSVAAGANVLTF

D gene: .
V gene: TRBV6-5
J gene: TRBJ1-1
CDR3 protein: CASALEDWGNTEAFF

D gene: .
V gene: TRBV5-6
J gene: TRBJ2-7
CDR3 protein: CASSPPLRSTEQYF

D gene: TRBD1
V gene: TRBV5-1
J gene: TRBJ1-5
CDR3 protein: CASSPGGQGRQPQHF

D gene: .
V gene: TRBV2
J gene: TRBJ2-1
CDR3 protein: CASSAEDYYNEQFF

D gene: .
V gene: TRBV11-2
J gene: TRBJ1-2
CDR3 protein: CASSLDRRVANYGYTF

D gene: TRBD2
V gene: TRBV30
J gene: TRBJ2-3
CDR3 protein: CAWRLSGAGTDTQYF

D gene: .
V gene: TRBV4-1
J gene: TRBJ2-7
CDR3 protein: CASSQDSAGEQYF

D gene: .
V gene: TRBV5-4
J gene: TRBJ1-1
CDR3 protein: CASSLDAREAFF

D gene: TRBD1
V gene: TRBV9
J gene: TRBJ1-1
CDR3 protein: CASSSRGQGTEAFF

D gene: TRBD1
V gene: TRBV10-2
J gene: TRBJ1-2
CDR3 protein: CASSGDSDGYTF